This TCR beta chain was recorded in a study of blood T cell repertoires in COVID-19. Germline lookup yields CDR1 SGHRS and CDR2 YFSETQ. The V and J ends lost 4 bases and 5 bases, in that order; junction bases with no gene match: 4. The CDR3 runs to 14 residues. The protocol was immunoSEQ multiplex PCR, while the TCRdb copy is restricted to in-frame clones and leaves out a portion. Here the sample spans under 85,000 clones, about 90% being singletons. The rearrangement uses TRBV5-1 and TRBJ2-7; TRBD2 matches 12 bases. Input material: peripheral blood. This receptor was taken from a man aged 50 to 60 with acute or convalescent COVID-19. The CDR3 loop reads CASSTTSGSNEQYF. The CDR3 DNA follows: TGCGCCAGCAGCACGACTAGCGGGAGTAACGAGCAGTACTTC.